The clone carrying this T cell receptor beta chain was counted once. Its antigen remains unknown. Amplification of TCR beta CDR3 regions was performed using RNA transcripts as template. In the first-round RT-PCR of the TCR CDR3, the HTBI primer set was used. TCRdb redid the calling of the multiplex PCR reads with MiXCR, one entry per CDR3 protein. Among about 58,000 distinct CDR3 sequences, 40% to 55% were seen once, and the ten largest hold approximately 13%. These data are taken from a study of T cells in Graves' hyperthyroidism and ophthalmopathy. The study, taken as a whole, reports: Most clonotypes expanded in thyroid above 0.001 were likewise present in blood.

Germline V gene data show CDR1 as DFQATT and CDR2 as SNEGSKA (reference sequence). This CDR3 region has 15 residues. J lost 5 bases, V lost 6 bases, and 6 bases had no gene match. Sequencing used blood. The chain employs TRBV20-1 and TRBJ2-5; 16 positions agree with TRBD2. This sequence originates from a woman in her 30s with Graves' ophthalmopathy. The CDR3: CSASGTSGRVETQYF. In nucleotides, the CDR3 is TGCAGTGCCTCCGGGACTAGCGGGAGGGTGGAGACCCAGTACTTC.